The 9 T cell receptor beta chains given below trace back to one sample, sequenced in a study of blood T cell repertoires in COVID-19. TCRdb keeps only in-frame clones here, not all; method: immunoSEQ multiplex PCR. The table shows roughly 68,000 clones, with 70% to 90% occurring only once. Sequenced material: PBMCs or T cells enriched from blood (not recorded which). The receptors here all came from a middle-aged woman with acute COVID-19.

CDR3 in DNA: TGTGCCAGCAGTGAAATGGCGCAGGGCAAGAACACTGAAGCTTTCTTT. Amino acids: CASSEMAQGKNTEAFF. The V call is TRBV2, the J call TRBJ1-1, with D possibly matching TRBD1 (5 bases). The CDR3 covers 16 residues. The germline CDR1 and CDR2 sequences are SNHLY and FYNNEI. V was pared by 2 bases and J by 1 base, with 14 bases between.

V is TRBV27 and J is TRBJ1-4; TRBD1 matches at 8 bases. Trimming took 6 bases from V and 4 from J; bases not matched to a gene: 4. Looked up from germline, CDR1 is MNHEY and CDR2 is SMNVEV (reference sequence). The CDR3 contains 14 residues. CDR3 loop: CASRIQGGNEKLFF. The DNA for the CDR3 is TGTGCCAGCAGAATACAGGGGGGTAATGAAAAACTGTTTTTT.

The chain couples TRBV18 to TRBJ2-5, with TRBD1 matching 8 bases. Germline V CDR1 and CDR2: KGHSH, LQKENI. The CDR3 covers 14 residues. V was pared by 6 bases and J by 4 bases, with 7 bases of the junction left unmatched. CDR3 nucleotide sequence: TGTGCCAGCTCCTCGGACAGGGTAGGAGAGACCCAGTACTTC. As protein: CASSSDRVGETQYF.

V is TRBV6-4 and J is TRBJ2-1; 9 bases are a match to TRBD2. Germline CDR1 and CDR2: MRHNA and SNTAGT. This CDR3 is 15 amino acids long. J gave up 7 bases and V 3 bases, and 7 bases lay outside the gene matches. CDR3 nucleotides: TGTGCCAGCAGTGAGGCGGGGGGGCCATTGAATGAGCAGTTCTTC. This codes for CASSEAGGPLNEQFF.

The V gene is TRBV5-4, the J gene TRBJ1-2; D gene ambiguous. Trimming took off 0 bases at V and 1 base at J, with 16 bases between the two ends. The germline CDR1 and CDR2 sequences are SGHNT and YYREEE (reference sequence). This CDR3 contains 17 residues. The CDR3 DNA is TGTGCCAGCAGCTTGGACGCCCTGAGGGCTCTTAACTATGGCTACACCTTC. It specifies CASSLDALRALNYGYTF.

The sample holds a few counts of this clone. The rearrangement joins TRBV15 to TRBJ1-3; no firm D call. The CDR3 runs 16 residues. The germline gives CDR1 LNHNV, CDR2 YYDKDF (reference sequence). The germline V and J ends were trimmed by 0 bases and 4 bases, with 13 bases remaining between them. The CDR3 region has the DNA TGTGCCACCAGCAGAGATCCAGAGGGATGGGGAAACACCATATATTTT. Its protein is CATSRDPEGWGNTIYF.

This clone was recorded a few times. The V and J genes are TRBV7-9 and TRBJ2-5; 8 bases line up with TRBD1. Germline CDR1 reads SEHNR; CDR2 reads FQNEAQ (reference sequence). The CDR3 consists of 14 residues. J was trimmed by 5 bases and V by 5 bases; bases with no gene match: 7. CDR3 bases: TGTGCCAGCAGCCCCCGGACAGGGAAGGAGACCCAGTACTTC. It is translated as CASSPRTGKETQYF.

The chain uses TRBV10-3 and TRBJ2-2; D possibly corresponds to TRBD1 (5 bases). CDR3 size: 15 residues. CDR1 is ENHRY, CDR2 SYGVKD, per germline. Trimming stripped 0 bases from V and 3 bases from J, with 8 bases between. The CDR3 sequence is CAISESRGHTGELFF. The CDR3 nucleotides read TGTGCCATCAGTGAGTCAAGGGGCCACACCGGGGAGCTGTTTTTT.

CDR3 nucleotides: TGTGCCAGCAGCTTAGGTACTAGCCCCTACAATGAGCAGTTCTTC. It specifies CASSLGTSPYNEQFF. The rearrangement uses TRBV11-2 and TRBJ2-1, with D maybe TRBD2 (6 bases). Germline V gene sequence: CDR1 SGHAT, CDR2 FQNNGV. The CDR3 spans 15 residues. V lost 1 base and J 2 bases, leaving 9 bases between the germline ends.